This TCR beta chain was observed in a study of OX40 agonist ivuxolimab in advanced cancers. Between the trimmed V and J ends, which lost 1 base and 2 bases, there was a span of 11 bases. CDR1 and CDR2 from the germline V gene are LGHNA and YNFKEQ. The CDR3 extends over 15 amino acids. Profiling relied on immunoSEQ multiplex PCR, and the TCRdb table lists in-frame clones only, not all of them. In the table there are some 100,000 clones, approximately 90% of which are singletons. V gene TRBV4-2 combines with J gene TRBJ1-2; D is ambiguous. Here the sequenced sample was CD4+ or CD8+ T cells sorted from blood, taken in a trial of the OX40 agonist ivuxolimab. This TCR was recovered from an adult with an advanced solid tumor such as melanoma, head and neck, liver or kidney cancer. This CDR3 is CASSQVLGQNYGYTF. The CDR3 DNA follows: TGTGCCAGCAGCCAAGTTTTGGGCCAGAACTATGGCTACACCTTC.